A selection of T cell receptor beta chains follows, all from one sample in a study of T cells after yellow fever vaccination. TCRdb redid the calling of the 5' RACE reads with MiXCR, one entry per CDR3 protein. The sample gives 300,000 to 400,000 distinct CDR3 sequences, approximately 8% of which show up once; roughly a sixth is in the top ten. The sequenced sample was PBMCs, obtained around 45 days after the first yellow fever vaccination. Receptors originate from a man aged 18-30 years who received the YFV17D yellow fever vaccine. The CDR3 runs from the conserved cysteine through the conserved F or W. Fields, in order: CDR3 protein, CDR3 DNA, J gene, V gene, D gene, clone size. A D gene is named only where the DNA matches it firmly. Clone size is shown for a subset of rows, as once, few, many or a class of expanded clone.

CASSLGRGGNEQFF	TGTGCCAGCAGCTTAGGGCGGGGAGGCAATGAGCAGTTCTTC	TRBJ2-1	TRBV7-8	NA	many
CASSGQGSYGYTF	TGTGCCAGCAGCGGACAGGGGAGCTATGGCTACACCTTC	TRBJ1-2	TRBV12-3/TRBV12-4	TRBD1	few
CASSQAITSGASGETQYF	TGCGCCAGCAGCCAAGCAATTACTAGCGGGGCCTCTGGGGAGACCCAGTACTTC	TRBJ2-5	TRBV4-1	TRBD2	NA
CASSNRPAYEQYF	TGTGCCAGTAGCAACCGGCCAGCCTACGAGCAGTACTTC	TRBJ2-7	TRBV19	NA	few
CAISESGAGQPQHF	TGTGCCATCAGTGAGTCCGGGGCAGGACAGCCCCAGCATTTT	TRBJ1-5	TRBV10-3	NA	NA
CASSLVGSNEQFF	TGTGCCAGCAGCTTGGTTGGCTCAAATGAGCAGTTCTTC	TRBJ2-1	TRBV5-4	NA	NA
CSARARGVRGQPQHF	TGCAGTGCTAGAGCTAGGGGTGTCCGGGGTCAGCCCCAGCATTTT	TRBJ1-5	TRBV20-1	NA	few
CASSFRDLNTEAFF	TGCGCCAGCAGCTTCAGGGATTTGAACACTGAAGCTTTCTTT	TRBJ1-1	TRBV5-1	NA	NA
CASSQVGVSYGYTF	TGTGCCAGCAGCCAAGTTGGTGTTAGCTATGGCTACACCTTC	TRBJ1-2	TRBV4-2	NA	few
CASSRTSIGDYNEQFF	TGCGCCAGCAGCCGAACCTCGATCGGAGACTACAATGAGCAGTTCTTC	TRBJ2-1	TRBV5-1	NA	NA